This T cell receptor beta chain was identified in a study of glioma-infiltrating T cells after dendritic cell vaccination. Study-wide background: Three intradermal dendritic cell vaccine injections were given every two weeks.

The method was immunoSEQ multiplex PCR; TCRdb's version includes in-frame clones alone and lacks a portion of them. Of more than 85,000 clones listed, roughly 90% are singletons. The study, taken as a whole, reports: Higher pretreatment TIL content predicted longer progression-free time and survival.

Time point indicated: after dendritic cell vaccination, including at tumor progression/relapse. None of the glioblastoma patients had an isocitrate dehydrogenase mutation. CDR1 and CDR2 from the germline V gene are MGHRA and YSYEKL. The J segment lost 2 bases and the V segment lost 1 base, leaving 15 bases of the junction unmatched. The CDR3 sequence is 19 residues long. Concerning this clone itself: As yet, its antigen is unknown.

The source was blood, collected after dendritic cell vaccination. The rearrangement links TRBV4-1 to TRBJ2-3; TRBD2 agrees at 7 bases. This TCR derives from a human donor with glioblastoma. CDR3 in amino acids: CASSQGVGRASGLTDTQYF. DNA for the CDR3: TGCGCCAGCAGCCAAGGGGTGGGTCGAGCTAGCGGACTCACAGATACGCAGTATTTT.